Reported below is one TCR beta chain. The sample is drawn from a study of OX40 agonist ivuxolimab in advanced cancers. About the research overall: Allowance was made for prior anti-PD-1, anti-PD-L1 or anti-CTLA-4 therapy, and roughly 40% had some. Patients achieving partial responses numbered three: one hepatocellular carcinoma case and two cutaneous melanoma cases.

The protocol was immunoSEQ multiplex PCR, while the TCRdb copy is restricted to in-frame clones and leaves out a portion. The data hold 65,000 to 100,000 clones, with about 88% observed a single time. The CDR3 runs 14 residues. The germline V and J ends were trimmed by 10 bases and 0 bases, with 15 bases remaining between them. Germline CDR1 is ENHRY and CDR2 is SYGVKD. Baseline was the first blood sampling point, followed by cycle 4 day 1 and cycle 7 day 1. V usage is TRBV10-3 and J usage is TRBJ1-2, with D tentatively TRBD1 (5 bases). This TCR came from an adult with an advanced solid tumor such as melanoma, head and neck, liver or kidney cancer. Source: CD4+ or CD8+ T cells sorted from blood, taken in a trial of the OX40 agonist ivuxolimab. CDR3 amino acids: CASGDRLSNYGYTF. In DNA form, the CDR3 reads TGTGCCAGCGGCGACAGACTTTCTAACTATGGCTACACCTTC.